The next 30 T cell receptor beta chains were all read from a single sample in a study of blood T cell repertoires in COVID-19. Clones were read by immunoSEQ multiplex PCR, and TCRdb kept only the in-frame ones, dropping some. The sample consists of some 270,000 clones, approximately 85% of them appearing once. Sequenced: PBMCs or T cells enriched from blood (not recorded which). Receptors were obtained from a woman between 50 and 59 years old with acute COVID-19.

This rearrangement joins TRBV29-1 to TRBJ1-2; D may be TRBD1 (6 bases). Germline assignment: CDR1 SQVTM and CDR2 ANQGSEA. V lost 7 bases, J lost 2 bases, and 17 bases lay in between. The CDR3 totals 14 residues. CDR3 amino acids: CSARGGGENYGYTF. The CDR3 nucleotides read TGCAGCGCCCGAGGGGGGGGCGAAAACTATGGCTACACCTTC. Looking up the rest from reference TRBV29-1 and TRBJ1-2 gives the full variable domain: SAVISQKPSRDICQRGTSLTIQCQVDSQVTMMFWYRQQPGQSLTLIATANQGSEATYESGFVIDKFPISRPNLTFSTLTVSNMSPEDSSIYLCSARGGGENYGYTFGSGTRLTVV.

The J gene is TRBJ1-2, the V gene TRBV7-9; D possibly corresponds to TRBD1 (6 bases). There are 12 residues in the CDR3. From germline, CDR1 is SEHNR and CDR2 FQNEAQ (reference sequence). V was trimmed by 0 bases and J by 8 bases, leaving 7 bases between them. CDR3 loop: CASSLAGAGYTF. CDR3 nucleotide sequence: TGTGCCAGCAGCTTAGCGGGGGCCGGCTACACCTTC.

The gene calls are TRBV6-5 and TRBJ1-3; D gene unclear. Germline V gene data show CDR1 as MNHEY and CDR2 as SVGAGI. This CDR3 is built from 12 residues. V lost 4 bases to trimming and J lost 4 bases, with 5 bases between them. The CDR3 here is CASSSQGNTIYF. Here the CDR3 DNA reads TGTGCCAGCAGTTCCCAAGGAAACACCATATATTTT.

DNA of the CDR3: TGTGCCAGCAGTTACCCGGACAGGGCCAACTCACCCCTCCACTTT. Residues: CASSYPDRANSPLHF. The gene calls are TRBV6-6 and TRBJ1-6; the match to TRBD1 covers 8 bases. This CDR3 contains 15 residues. V gave up 2 bases and J gave up 10 bases; unmatched junction bases: 7. The germline gives CDR1 MNHNY, CDR2 SVGAGI (reference sequence).

The J gene is TRBJ1-5, the V gene TRBV29-1; TRBD1 matches 9 bases. Germline V gene sequence: CDR1 SQVTM, CDR2 ANQGSEA. This CDR3 spans 13 amino acids. V lost 4 bases to trimming and J lost 6 bases; unmatched junction nucleotides: 4. The CDR3 DNA sequence: TGCAGCGTTGGACAGGGGGTGGGTCAGCCCCAGCATTTT. It specifies CSVGQGVGQPQHF.

This sequence joins TRBV6-5 and TRBJ2-3; a weak D match, TRBD2 (6 bases). V lost 1 base and J lost 3, with 11 bases in between. CDR1 is MNHEY, CDR2 SVGAGI, per germline. The CDR3 runs 15 residues. The CDR3: CASSYYRSGTDTQYF. The CDR3 DNA reads TGTGCCAGCAGTTACTACAGGAGCGGGACAGATACGCAGTATTTT.

The V call is TRBV19, the J call TRBJ2-5; 10 positions match TRBD1. The ends lost 9 bases at V and 0 bases at J; junction bases unmatched: 13. CDR3 length equals 17 residues. From germline, CDR1 is LNHDA and CDR2 SQIVND (reference sequence). This chain's CDR3 is CASSRDRGELYQETQYF. For the CDR3, the DNA is TGTGCCAGCTCCCGGGACAGGGGAGAACTGTACCAAGAGACCCAGTACTTC.

CDR3 sequence reads: CASSLGLADEKLFF. The CDR3 nucleotides are TGTGCCAGCAGCTTAGGCTTGGCCGATGAAAAACTGTTTTTT. The rearrangement links TRBV7-9 to TRBJ1-4; D is unclear. CDR3 size: 14 residues. The V gene lost 1 base and the J gene lost 6 bases, with 9 bases spanning the gap. Germline V CDR1 and CDR2: SEHNR, FQNEAQ (reference sequence).

The V gene is TRBV7-6, the J gene TRBJ2-1; the match to TRBD2 covers 10 bases. CDR1 and CDR2 from the germline V gene are SGHVS and FNYEAQ. This CDR3 has 16 amino acids. The junction had 4 bases not matched to a gene; V was cut back by 3 bases and J by 2 bases. CDR3 loop: CASSFSGGRTYNEQFF. In nucleotides, the CDR3 is TGTGCCAGCAGCTTTAGCGGGGGGAGAACCTACAATGAGCAGTTCTTC.

The rearrangement uses TRBV19 and TRBJ1-1, with 12 bases lining up with TRBD1. V lost 6 bases, J lost 11 bases, and 7 bases stayed unmatched. Germline V gives CDR1 LNHDA, CDR2 SQIVND (reference sequence). The CDR3 is 13 residues long. CDR3 amino acids: CASSQPGQGAAFF. CDR3 bases: TGTGCCAGTAGCCAACCGGGACAGGGGGCTGCTTTCTTT.

The chain is built from TRBV6-5 and TRBJ1-5; D possibly corresponds to TRBD1 (6 bases). CDR1 and CDR2 (germline): MNHEY, SVGAGI. Trimming removed 2 bases from V and 6 bases from J, with 11 bases in between. The length of the CDR3 is 14 residues. The CDR3 nucleotides are TGTGCCAGCAGTTACGGGAGGGGGGGTCAGCCCCAGCATTTT. As protein: CASSYGRGGQPQHF.

This clone was observed once. The chain uses TRBV7-8 and TRBJ1-6; TRBD1 matches at 10 bases. Germline CDR1 reads SGHVS; CDR2 reads FQNEAQ. This CDR3 has 16 residues. V shed 2 bases and J 9 bases; nucleotides not matched to a gene: 7. This CDR3 is CASSLSAGTGVSPLHF. The CDR3 nucleotides are TGTGCCAGCAGCTTATCTGCCGGGACAGGGGTTTCACCCCTCCACTTT.

This clone was found a few times. The V call is TRBV7-9, the J call TRBJ2-2; D is uncertain. The CDR3 extends over 12 amino acids. The V gene lost 3 bases and the J gene lost 8 bases, with 7 bases spanning the gap. The germline V gene has CDR1 SEHNR and CDR2 FQNEAQ (reference sequence). CDR3 protein: CASSLGRGELFF. The CDR3 DNA sequence: TGTGCCAGCAGCTTGGGCAGGGGGGAGCTGTTTTTT.

CDR3 residues: CAIRSNREQYF. The CDR3 nucleotides read TGTGCCATCAGATCGAACAGGGAGCAGTACTTC. The gene calls are TRBV10-3 and TRBJ2-7, with TRBD1 as a possible D gene (5 bases). CDR1 and CDR2 from the germline V gene are ENHRY and SYGVKD. V lost 6 bases and J lost 7, with 10 bases in between. The CDR3 is 11 amino acids.

The chain combines TRBV9 with TRBJ1-2, with unresolved D. The CDR3 covers 13 residues. The V gene's germline CDR1 is SGDLS and CDR2 YYNGEE. Deletions cut 0 bases from V and 7 bases from J, with 10 bases between. In DNA, the CDR3 is TGTGCCAGCAGCGTAGTGGGTGGGAGTGGCTACACCTTC. It specifies CASSVVGGSGYTF.

The chain joins TRBV4-1 to TRBJ1-4; a possible D gene is TRBD1 (6 bases). This CDR3 spans 15 amino acids. V lost 4 bases, J lost 5 bases, and 14 bases lay in between. Germline values: CDR1 MGHRA, CDR2 YSYEKL. In DNA form, the CDR3 reads TGCGCCAGCAGCCCCCGGACAGACCGAAATGAAAAACTGTTTTTT. Amino acids: CASSPRTDRNEKLFF.

CDR3 DNA sequence: TGTGCCAGCAGTGAATCGACTTTCCGGAACTATGGCTACACCTTC. Translation gives CASSESTFRNYGYTF. This chain connects TRBV2 to TRBJ1-2; D unclear. The V end was cut by 2 bases, the J end by 2 bases, with 12 bases between. The CDR3 spans 15 residues. Germline V gene sequence: CDR1 SNHLY, CDR2 FYNNEI. Full variable domain (remainder filled in from reference TRBV2 and TRBJ1-2): EPEVTQTPSHQVTQMGQEVILRCVPISNHLYFYWYRQILGQKVEFLVSFYNNEISEKSEIFDDQFSVERPDGSNFTLKIRSTKLEDSAMYFCASSESTFRNYGYTFGSGTRLTVV.

The chain carries TRBV3-1 (or the pseudogene TRBV3-2) and TRBJ1-6; D is undetermined. The V gene lost 0 bases and the J gene lost 0 bases, with 6 bases spanning the gap. The CDR3 totals 16 residues. The germline V gene encodes CDR1 LGHDT and CDR2 YNNKEL (reference sequence). The CDR3 here is CASSQDTVSYNSPLHF. CDR3 nucleotide sequence: TGTGCCAGCAGCCAAGATACGGTCTCCTATAATTCACCCCTCCACTTT.

The rearrangement links TRBV7-2 to TRBJ1-4; possible D gene TRBD1, 6 bases. Trimming took off 2 bases at V and 8 bases at J, with 15 bases between the two ends. From germline, CDR1 is SGHTA and CDR2 FQGNSA. CDR3 length: 15 residues. The DNA for the CDR3 is TGTGCCAGCAGCTTACCGACAGGCGCCAGGGAAAAACTGTTTTTT. Translating it yields CASSLPTGAREKLFF.

This chain links TRBV11-2 with TRBJ1-6; D not certain. In germline, CDR1 is SGHAT, CDR2 FQNNGV. Trimming cost V 3 bases and J 7 bases, with 4 bases left between them. CDR3 length: 12 residues. The DNA of the CDR3 is TGTGCCAGCAGCTTGAGGAATTCACCCCTCCACTTT. Its translation is CASSLRNSPLHF.

The chain employs TRBV15 and TRBJ1-4; a possible D gene is TRBD1 (6 bases). The CDR3 is 16 amino acids. Germline values: CDR1 LNHNV, CDR2 YYDKDF (reference sequence). Trimming cost V 2 bases and J 2 bases, with 12 bases left between them. This chain's CDR3 is CATSRYREATNEKLFF. As DNA, the CDR3 is TGTGCCACCAGCAGATACAGGGAAGCGACTAATGAAAAACTGTTTTTT.

V gene TRBV6-1 combines with J gene TRBJ1-3; D gene uncertain. Germline CDR1 and CDR2: MNHNS and SASEGT. This CDR3 region has 15 residues. The V and J ends lost 3 bases and 0 bases respectively, with 9 bases between them. The CDR3, as DNA: TGTGCCAGCAGTGATGGAGGCCCCTCTGGAAACACCATATATTTT. Protein: CASSDGGPSGNTIYF.

The rearrangement links TRBV29-1 to TRBJ1-2; D not certain. There are 10 residues in the CDR3. Between the trimmed V and J ends, which lost 4 bases and 8 bases, there was a span of 8 bases. Germline-derived CDR1 and CDR2 are SQVTM and ANQGSEA. CDR3 in amino acids: CSVAGGGYTF. The CDR3 DNA reads as TGCAGCGTTGCCGGCGGAGGCTACACCTTC.

The chain employs TRBV30 and TRBJ1-2; 7 nucleotides match TRBD1. Germline lookup yields CDR1 GTSNPN and CDR2 SVGIG (reference sequence). J was trimmed by 3 bases and V by 7 bases; bases with no gene match: 5. The CDR3 has 12 amino acids. The CDR3 nucleotides read TGTGCCTACCCCGGGACAGACTATGGCTACACCTTC. Translated: CAYPGTDYGYTF.

V is TRBV30 and J is TRBJ1-1; tentative D call: TRBD1 (5 bases). CDR3 size: 12 residues. Germline CDR1 and CDR2: GTSNPN and SVGIG (reference sequence). The ends were cut back, 2 bases at V and 7 bases at J, with 11 bases in the middle. CDR3 coding DNA: TGTGCCTGGAGTCCGGGGGTACTTGAAGCTTTCTTT. Protein: CAWSPGVLEAFF.

Concerning this clone: The sample holds other DNA sequences that translate to the same CDR3. In DNA, the CDR3 is TGCGCCAGCAGCGTGGGACAGGGTGATTCACCCCTCCACTTT. Residues: CASSVGQGDSPLHF. The chain combines TRBV5-1 with TRBJ1-6; 9 bases line up with TRBD1. CDR1 SGHRS and CDR2 YFSETQ come from the germline V gene. V was pared by 4 bases and J by 8 bases, with 4 bases of the junction left unmatched. This CDR3 region has 14 residues.

The chain carries TRBV28 and TRBJ2-7; 9 bases are shared with TRBD2. This CDR3 spans 17 amino acids. V gave up 3 bases and J gave up 5 bases; unmatched junction bases: 14. The germline V gene has CDR1 MDHEN and CDR2 SYDVKM. CDR3 residues: CASSLGSSGALSDEQYF. CDR3 DNA: TGTGCCAGCAGTTTGGGGTCTAGCGGGGCCCTCTCTGACGAGCAGTACTTC.

This clone was observed a handful of times. The DNA for the CDR3 is TGTGCCTGGAGTGTAATAAGCGGGGGGGCGAGGGATACGCAGTATTTT. Its translation is CAWSVISGGARDTQYF. The J gene is TRBJ2-3, the V gene TRBV30, with 10 bases aligning to TRBD2. The CDR3 loop spans 16 amino acids. The germline gives CDR1 GTSNPN, CDR2 SVGIG (reference sequence). The junction had 9 bases not matched to a gene; V was cut back by 0 bases and J by 6 bases.

The chain employs TRBV4-2 and TRBJ1-5; TRBD1 might be the D (6 bases). The CDR3 length is 14 residues. The germline gives CDR1 LGHNA, CDR2 YNFKEQ. Trimming removed 1 base from V and 9 bases from J, with 13 bases in between. DNA for the CDR3: TGTGCCAGCAGCCAAGGAGGGGGTTGGGGGCCCCAGCATTTT. Translated, it gives CASSQGGGWGPQHF.

This sequence joins TRBV13 and TRBJ2-2; D is perhaps TRBD2 (6 bases). There are 13 residues in the CDR3. Germline CDR1 reads PRHDT; CDR2 reads FYEKMQ (reference sequence). V was clipped by 6 bases and J by 3 bases, with 8 bases between them. The CDR3 region is CASRRGHTGELFF. CDR3 sequence (DNA): TGTGCCAGCAGGCGGGGCCACACCGGGGAGCTGTTTTTT.